This TCR beta chain was observed in a study of blood T cell repertoires in COVID-19. About the study: PBMCs, B-cell-depleted T cells, or T cells provided the cDNA or gDNA that made up the material.

Trimming removed 0 bases at V and 10 bases at J, with 12 bases between. Germline values: CDR1 SGDLS, CDR2 YYNGEE. This CDR3 is 13 amino acids long. Profiling relied on immunoSEQ multiplex PCR, and the TCRdb table lists in-frame clones only, not all of them. The top ten hold 2% to 3% of the sample, which has hundreds of thousands of clones, 87% seen once. Input material: peripheral blood. The chain couples TRBV9 to TRBJ2-3; D not resolved. This TCR came from a man younger than 35 with active or convalescent COVID-19. The CDR3 loop is CASSVANQASQYF. In DNA, the CDR3 is TGTGCCAGCAGCGTAGCTAATCAGGCTTCGCAGTATTTT.